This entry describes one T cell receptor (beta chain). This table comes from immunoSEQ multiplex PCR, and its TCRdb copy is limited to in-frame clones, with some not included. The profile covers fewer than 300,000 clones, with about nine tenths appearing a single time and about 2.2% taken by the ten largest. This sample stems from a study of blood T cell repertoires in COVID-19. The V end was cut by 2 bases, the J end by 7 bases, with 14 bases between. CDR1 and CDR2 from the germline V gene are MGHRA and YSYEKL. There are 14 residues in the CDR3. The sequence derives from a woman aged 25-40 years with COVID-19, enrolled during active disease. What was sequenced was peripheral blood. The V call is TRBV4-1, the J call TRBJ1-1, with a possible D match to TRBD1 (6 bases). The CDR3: CASSQTGTTVEAFF. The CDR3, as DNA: TGCGCCAGCAGCCAAACCGGGACAACAGTTGAAGCTTTCTTT.